A selection of T cell receptor beta chains follows, all from one sample in a study of technical replicates of blood from several donors. TCRdb's table, derived via immunoSEQ multiplex PCR, lists solely in-frame clones and lacks some. Here the sample spans around 14,000 clones, 84% being singletons. The sample was PBMCs. The receptors come from a human donor in good health. Both conserved end residues are part of each CDR3. The order of the fields is CDR3 length, D gene, clone size, V gene, J gene, CDR3 DNA, CDR3 protein. D genes are given only for firm matches. Clone size is shown for a subset of rows, as once, few, many or a class of expanded clone.

len: 15; d_gene: .; abundance: .; v_gene: TRBV6-1; j_gene: TRBJ2-2; CDR3nt: TGTGCCAAGCCCGGGGGACGAAGTAGGTCCGGGGAGCTGTTTTTT; CDR3aa: CAKPGGRSRSGELFF
len: 14; d_gene: .; abundance: .; v_gene: TRBV6-6; j_gene: TRBJ2-5; CDR3nt: TGTGCCGCCGGGGTCTCCGGTGGACAAGAGACCCAGTACTTC; CDR3aa: CAAGVSGGQETQYF
len: 15; d_gene: TRBD1; abundance: .; v_gene: TRBV5-3; j_gene: TRBJ1-2; CDR3nt: TGTGCCAGAAGACCAGGGGGCACCGCTGGCTATGGCTACACCTTC; CDR3aa: CARRPGGTAGYGYTF
len: 18; d_gene: TRBD2; abundance: few; v_gene: TRBV9; j_gene: TRBJ2-5; CDR3nt: TGTGCCAGCAGCTCCGGACTAGCGGGAGTTTTTGGGATGGAGACCCAGTACTTC; CDR3aa: CASSSGLAGVFGMETQYF
len: 15; d_gene: .; abundance: .; v_gene: TRBV11-2; j_gene: TRBJ2-7; CDR3nt: TGTGCCAGCAGCTTAGAATCAGGGCCGTCCTACGAGCAGTACTTC; CDR3aa: CASSLESGPSYEQYF
len: 15; d_gene: TRBD2; abundance: .; v_gene: TRBV6-1; j_gene: TRBJ2-1; CDR3nt: TGTGCCAGCAGTCTTACTAGCGGGAGTCGCAATGAGCAGTTCTTC; CDR3aa: CASSLTSGSRNEQFF
len: 13; d_gene: .; abundance: .; v_gene: TRBV29-1; j_gene: TRBJ2-5; CDR3nt: TGCAGCGTTGATGTACAGTACCAAGAGACCCAGTACTTC; CDR3aa: CSVDVQYQETQYF
len: 14; d_gene: .; abundance: .; v_gene: TRBV6-5; j_gene: TRBJ1-2; CDR3nt: TGTGCCAGCAGTTACGCTACAGGAAACTATGGCTACACCTTC; CDR3aa: CASSYATGNYGYTF
len: 14; d_gene: TRBD1; abundance: .; v_gene: TRBV5-1; j_gene: TRBJ1-5; CDR3nt: TGCGCCAGCAGCTCAGGACAGGGGAATCAGCCCCAGCATTTT; CDR3aa: CASSSGQGNQPQHF
len: 13; d_gene: TRBD2; abundance: .; v_gene: TRBV6-1; j_gene: TRBJ2-7; CDR3nt: TGTGCCAGCAGTGAGACGGGACTAGTCGAGCAGTACTTC; CDR3aa: CASSETGLVEQYF
len: 14; d_gene: TRBD2; abundance: .; v_gene: TRBV4-1; j_gene: TRBJ2-1; CDR3nt: TGCGCCATCAGCCTAGCGGGAGGTAACAATGAGCAGTTCTTC; CDR3aa: CAISLAGGNNEQFF
len: 13; d_gene: .; abundance: once; v_gene: TRBV7-2; j_gene: TRBJ2-3; CDR3nt: TGTGCCAGCACCCGTCTCTCTACAGATACGCAGTATTTT; CDR3aa: CASTRLSTDTQYF
len: 13; d_gene: .; abundance: .; v_gene: TRBV7-2; j_gene: TRBJ2-1; CDR3nt: TGTGCCAGCAGCCAGGGATGGCAGGGTGAGCAGTTCTTC; CDR3aa: CASSQGWQGEQFF
len: 18; d_gene: TRBD2; abundance: .; v_gene: TRBV27; j_gene: TRBJ2-3; CDR3nt: TGTGCCAGCAGTGGCAGACTAGCGGGTGCAGCTAGCACAGATACGCAGTATTTT; CDR3aa: CASSGRLAGAASTDTQYF
len: 15; d_gene: .; abundance: .; v_gene: TRBV5-1; j_gene: TRBJ2-7; CDR3nt: TGCGCCAGCAGCTTCCAGCAGGGGTTGTCCTACGAGCAGTACTTC; CDR3aa: CASSFQQGLSYEQYF
len: 18; d_gene: TRBD2; abundance: .; v_gene: TRBV5-1; j_gene: TRBJ2-2; CDR3nt: TGCGCCAGCCTGGGACTAGCGGGATCAACAGGGGTCACCGGGGAGCTGTTTTTT; CDR3aa: CASLGLAGSTGVTGELFF
len: 17; d_gene: TRBD1; abundance: .; v_gene: TRBV28; j_gene: TRBJ1-2; CDR3nt: TGTGCCAGCAGGAGAGGGACAGGGGGCATGTTAAACTATGGCTACACCTTC; CDR3aa: CASRRGTGGMLNYGYTF
len: 15; d_gene: .; abundance: .; v_gene: TRBV7-2; j_gene: TRBJ1-3; CDR3nt: TGTGCCAGCAGCTTACTGCGGTCGGCTGGAAACACCATATATTTT; CDR3aa: CASSLLRSAGNTIYF
len: 15; d_gene: .; abundance: .; v_gene: TRBV10-3; j_gene: TRBJ1-2; CDR3nt: TGTGCCATCAGTGGCGGTGGAGCAGCTAACTATGGCTACACCTTC; CDR3aa: CAISGGGAANYGYTF
len: 16; d_gene: .; abundance: .; v_gene: TRBV19; j_gene: TRBJ2-1; CDR3nt: TGTGCCAGTAGTATTTGGGGCGGGGCCTCCTACAATGAGCAGTTCTTC; CDR3aa: CASSIWGGASYNEQFF
len: 12; d_gene: TRBD2; abundance: .; v_gene: TRBV7-7; j_gene: TRBJ2-7; CDR3nt: TGTGCCAGCAGCTTACCCGGGGGGGAGCAGTACTTC; CDR3aa: CASSLPGGEQYF
len: 16; d_gene: TRBD1; abundance: .; v_gene: TRBV6-5; j_gene: TRBJ2-7; CDR3nt: TGTGCCAGCAGTTACTTTGACCAAGGGACAGGAGAGGAGCAGTACTTC; CDR3aa: CASSYFDQGTGEEQYF
len: 15; d_gene: .; abundance: .; v_gene: TRBV5-1; j_gene: TRBJ2-2; CDR3nt: TGCGCCAGCAGCGTCGGGACAAGGAACACCGGGGAGCTGTTTTTT; CDR3aa: CASSVGTRNTGELFF
len: 16; d_gene: .; abundance: .; v_gene: TRBV7-5; j_gene: TRBJ1-5; CDR3nt: TGTGTCAGAAGCCCAGCGTGCTGTTATAGCAATCAGCCCCAGCATTTT; CDR3aa: CVRSPACCYSNQPQHF
len: 15; d_gene: .; abundance: .; v_gene: TRBV5-1; j_gene: TRBJ1-2; CDR3nt: TGCGCCAGCCTAATCACCCCGGGACTCGGAGGCGGCTACACCTTC; CDR3aa: CASLITPGLGGGYTF
len: 14; d_gene: .; abundance: .; v_gene: TRBV5-1; j_gene: TRBJ1-1; CDR3nt: TGCGCCAGCAGCTTTTGGCAGGGTGGGACTGAAGCTTTCTTT; CDR3aa: CASSFWQGGTEAFF
len: 15; d_gene: TRBD1; abundance: .; v_gene: TRBV19; j_gene: TRBJ1-5; CDR3nt: TGTGCCAGTAGCCCGACAGGGGGTAGCTGGCAGCCCCAGCATTTT; CDR3aa: CASSPTGGSWQPQHF
len: 13; d_gene: .; abundance: .; v_gene: TRBV27; j_gene: TRBJ1-1; CDR3nt: TGTGCCAGCAGTTTATCAAGTGACAGAGAAGCTTTCTTT; CDR3aa: CASSLSSDREAFF
len: 16; d_gene: .; abundance: medium-sized; v_gene: TRBV28; j_gene: TRBJ1-5; CDR3nt: TGTGCCAGCAGTTTCCGGAGGGGGGGCTTGGATCAGCCCCAGCATTTT; CDR3aa: CASSFRRGGLDQPQHF
len: 17; d_gene: TRBD2; abundance: .; v_gene: TRBV19; j_gene: TRBJ2-1; CDR3nt: TGTGCCAGTAGCGACCTAGCGGGAGGGCCCTCTTGGAATGAGCAGTTCTTC; CDR3aa: CASSDLAGGPSWNEQFF
len: 16; d_gene: .; abundance: .; v_gene: TRBV5-1; j_gene: TRBJ2-2; CDR3nt: TGCGCCAGCAGCTTGGGTTCTAGCAGTAACACCGGGGAGCTGTTTTTT; CDR3aa: CASSLGSSSNTGELFF
len: 13; d_gene: .; abundance: .; v_gene: TRBV28; j_gene: TRBJ1-1; CDR3nt: TGTGCCAGCATTTCCCAGGGGATCGCTGAAGCTTTCTTT; CDR3aa: CASISQGIAEAFF
len: 16; d_gene: TRBD1; abundance: once; v_gene: TRBV28; j_gene: TRBJ2-3; CDR3nt: TGTGCCAGCAGTTCGACAGGGTGGTTGGGCACAGATACGCAGTATTTT; CDR3aa: CASSSTGWLGTDTQYF
len: 15; d_gene: TRBD2; abundance: .; v_gene: TRBV5-6; j_gene: TRBJ2-7; CDR3nt: TGTGCCAGCAGCCCCACGAGCGGGAGTTCCTACGAGCAGTACTTC; CDR3aa: CASSPTSGSSYEQYF
len: 13; d_gene: .; abundance: .; v_gene: TRBV7-9; j_gene: TRBJ1-1; CDR3nt: TGTGCCAGCAGCTTGAGTATGGACACTGAAGCTTTCTTT; CDR3aa: CASSLSMDTEAFF
len: 18; d_gene: TRBD2; abundance: once; v_gene: TRBV27; j_gene: TRBJ2-7; CDR3nt: TGTGCCAGCAGTTTAAGGGGGAGGGCTAGCGGGAACTCCTACGAGCAGTACTTC; CDR3aa: CASSLRGRASGNSYEQYF
len: 14; d_gene: .; abundance: once; v_gene: TRBV10-1; j_gene: TRBJ2-3; CDR3nt: TGCGCCAGCAGTACGGGAGAGGGCACAGATACGCAGTATTTT; CDR3aa: CASSTGEGTDTQYF
len: 17; d_gene: TRBD1; abundance: .; v_gene: TRBV27; j_gene: TRBJ2-2; CDR3nt: TGTGCCAGCAGTTTTTCTTGGGACAGGAGAACCTCCGGGGAGCTGTTTTTT; CDR3aa: CASSFSWDRRTSGELFF
len: 13; d_gene: .; abundance: .; v_gene: TRBV28; j_gene: TRBJ2-1; CDR3nt: TGTGCCAGCAGTCACCTGAGCGGAGCCTCCACGTTCTTC; CDR3aa: CASSHLSGASTFF
len: 16; d_gene: TRBD1; abundance: .; v_gene: TRBV4-2; j_gene: TRBJ2-5; CDR3nt: TGTGCCAGCAGCCAAGGGGTGGGACAGGGGGCGGAGACCCAGTACTTC; CDR3aa: CASSQGVGQGAETQYF
len: 13; d_gene: .; abundance: few; v_gene: TRBV10-1; j_gene: TRBJ2-2; CDR3nt: TGCGCCAGCAGTGTTAGGAACACCGGGGAGCTGTTTTTT; CDR3aa: CASSVRNTGELFF
len: 14; d_gene: .; abundance: .; v_gene: TRBV6-6; j_gene: TRBJ2-7; CDR3nt: TGTGCCAGCAGTCACAGGGAAGCCCTAGACGAGCAGTACTTC; CDR3aa: CASSHREALDEQYF
len: 15; d_gene: TRBD2; abundance: once; v_gene: TRBV7-2; j_gene: TRBJ2-1; CDR3nt: TGTGCCAGCAGCTTACAGGCATCGCGGGAGCACGAGCAGTTCTTC; CDR3aa: CASSLQASREHEQFF
len: 16; d_gene: TRBD2; abundance: once; v_gene: TRBV7-9; j_gene: TRBJ2-5; CDR3nt: TGTGCCAGCAGCTTAGGGCTAGCGGGGCATCAAGAGACCCAGTACTTC; CDR3aa: CASSLGLAGHQETQYF
len: 15; d_gene: TRBD1; abundance: .; v_gene: TRBV10-3; j_gene: TRBJ1-5; CDR3nt: TGTGCCACTCGACTAGGACAGGGAGGCGGCCAGCCCCAGCATTTT; CDR3aa: CATRLGQGGGQPQHF
len: 14; d_gene: TRBD1; abundance: .; v_gene: TRBV7-6; j_gene: TRBJ2-5; CDR3nt: TGTGCCAGCAGCTCTACAGGGGGCGTCACCACTGGGAACTTC; CDR3aa: CASSSTGGVTTGNF
len: 13; d_gene: TRBD1; abundance: few; v_gene: TRBV19; j_gene: TRBJ1-5; CDR3nt: TGTGCCAGCGAAGGGACAGGGAATCAGCCCCAGCATTTT; CDR3aa: CASEGTGNQPQHF